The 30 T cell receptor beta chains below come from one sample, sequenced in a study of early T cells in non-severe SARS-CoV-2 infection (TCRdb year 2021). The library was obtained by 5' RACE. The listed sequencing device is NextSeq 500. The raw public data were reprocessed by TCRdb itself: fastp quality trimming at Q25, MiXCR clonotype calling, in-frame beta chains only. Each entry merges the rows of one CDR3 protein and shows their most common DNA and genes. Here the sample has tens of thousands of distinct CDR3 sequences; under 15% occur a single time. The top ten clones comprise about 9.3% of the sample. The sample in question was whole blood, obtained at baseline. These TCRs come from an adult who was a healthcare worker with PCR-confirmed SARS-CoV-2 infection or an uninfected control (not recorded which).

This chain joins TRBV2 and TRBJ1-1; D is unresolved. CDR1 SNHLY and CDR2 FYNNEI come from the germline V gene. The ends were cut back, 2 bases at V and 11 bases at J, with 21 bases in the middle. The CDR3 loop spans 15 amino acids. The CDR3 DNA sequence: TGTGCCAGCAGTGAACCCGGACTGTCCGAAGTTGAGGCTTTCTTT. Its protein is CASSEPGLSEVEAFF. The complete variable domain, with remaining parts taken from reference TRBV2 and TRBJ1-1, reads EPEVTQTPSHQVTQMGQEVILRCVPISNHLYFYWYRQILGQKVEFLVSFYNNEISEKSEIFDDQFSVERPDGSNFTLKIRSTKLEDSAMYFCASSEPGLSEVEAFFGQGTRLTVV.

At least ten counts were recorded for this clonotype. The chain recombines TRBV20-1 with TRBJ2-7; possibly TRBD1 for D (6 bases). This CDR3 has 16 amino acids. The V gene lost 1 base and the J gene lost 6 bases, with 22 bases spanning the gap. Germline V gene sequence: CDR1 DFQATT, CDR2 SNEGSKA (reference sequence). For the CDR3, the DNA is TGCAGTGCTAGAGGAACTTTAGGGGGACCCCACGTCGAGCAGTACTTC. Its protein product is CSARGTLGGPHVEQYF.

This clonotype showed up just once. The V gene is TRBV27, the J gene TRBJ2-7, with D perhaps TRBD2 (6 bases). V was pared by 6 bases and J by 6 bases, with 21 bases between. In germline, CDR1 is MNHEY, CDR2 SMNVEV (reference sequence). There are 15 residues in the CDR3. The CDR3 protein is CASSPGTGAPLEQYF. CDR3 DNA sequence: TGTGCCAGCAGCCCCGGGACGGGAGCCCCACTCGAGCAGTACTTC.

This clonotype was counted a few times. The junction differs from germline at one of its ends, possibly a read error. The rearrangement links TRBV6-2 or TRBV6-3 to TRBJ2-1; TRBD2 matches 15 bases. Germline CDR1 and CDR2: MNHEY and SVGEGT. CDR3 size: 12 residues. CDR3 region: CARPGLAGGRLF. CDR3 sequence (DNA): TGTGCCCGACCGGGACTAGCGGGAGGTAGACTCTTC.

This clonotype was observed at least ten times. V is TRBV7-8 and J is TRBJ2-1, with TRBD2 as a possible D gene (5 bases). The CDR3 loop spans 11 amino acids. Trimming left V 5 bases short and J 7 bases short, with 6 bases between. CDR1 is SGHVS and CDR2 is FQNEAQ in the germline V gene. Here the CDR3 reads CASSRGNEQFF. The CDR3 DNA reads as TGTGCCAGCAGCCGGGGAAATGAGCAGTTCTTC.

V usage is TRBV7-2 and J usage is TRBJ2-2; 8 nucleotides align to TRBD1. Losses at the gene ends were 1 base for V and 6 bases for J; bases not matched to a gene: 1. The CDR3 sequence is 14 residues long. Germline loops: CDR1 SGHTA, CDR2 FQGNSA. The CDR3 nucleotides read TGTGCCAGCAGCTTAGACAGGGGGGCCGGGGAGCTGTTTTTT. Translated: CASSLDRGAGELFF.

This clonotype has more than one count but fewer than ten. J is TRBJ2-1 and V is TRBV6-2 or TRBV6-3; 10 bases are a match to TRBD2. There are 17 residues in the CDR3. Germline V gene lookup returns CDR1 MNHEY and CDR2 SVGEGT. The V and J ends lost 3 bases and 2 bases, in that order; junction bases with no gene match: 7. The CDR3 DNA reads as TGTGCCAGCAGTTATTTCCAGACTAGCGGGCCCTACAATGAGCAGTTCTTC. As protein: CASSYFQTSGPYNEQFF.

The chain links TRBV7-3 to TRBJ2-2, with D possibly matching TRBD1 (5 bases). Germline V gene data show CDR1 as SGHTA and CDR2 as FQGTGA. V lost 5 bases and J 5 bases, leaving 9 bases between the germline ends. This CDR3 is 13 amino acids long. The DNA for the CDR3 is TGTGCCAGCAGCCAAAGGGGTACCGGGGAGCTGTTTTTT. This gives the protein CASSQRGTGELFF.

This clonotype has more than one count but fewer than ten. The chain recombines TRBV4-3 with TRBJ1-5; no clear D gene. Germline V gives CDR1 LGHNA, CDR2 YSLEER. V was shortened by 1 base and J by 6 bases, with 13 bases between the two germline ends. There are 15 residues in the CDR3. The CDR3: CASSQGPNTGQPQHF. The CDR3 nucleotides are TGCGCCAGCAGCCAAGGACCCAATACGGGTCAGCCCCAGCATTTT.

The CDR3 is CASSFGTGAYEQYF. The DNA for the CDR3 is TGTGCCAGCAGTTTTGGGACAGGGGCCTACGAGCAGTACTTC. J is TRBJ2-7 and V is TRBV27; 10 nucleotides line up with TRBD1. The J segment lost 2 bases and the V segment lost 3 bases, leaving 1 base of the junction unmatched. The CDR3 consists of 14 residues. Germline CDR1 MNHEY, CDR2 SMNVEV (reference sequence).

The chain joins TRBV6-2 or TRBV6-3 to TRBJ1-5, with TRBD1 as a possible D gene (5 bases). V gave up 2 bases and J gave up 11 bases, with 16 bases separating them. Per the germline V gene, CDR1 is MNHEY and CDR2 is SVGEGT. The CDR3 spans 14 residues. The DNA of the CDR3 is TGTGCCAGCAGTTACGGGGACGAACGAGTGGCCCAGCATTTT. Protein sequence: CASSYGDERVAQHF.

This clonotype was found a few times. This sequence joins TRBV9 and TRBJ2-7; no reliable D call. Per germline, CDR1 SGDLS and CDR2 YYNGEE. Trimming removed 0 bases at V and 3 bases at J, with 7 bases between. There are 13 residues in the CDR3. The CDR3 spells CASSVGTHYEQYF. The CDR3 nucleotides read TGTGCCAGCAGCGTAGGGACGCACTACGAGCAGTACTTC. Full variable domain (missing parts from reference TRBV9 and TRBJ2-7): DSGVTQTPKHLITATGQRVTLRCSPRSGDLSVYWYQQSLDQGLQFLIQYYNGEERAKGNILERFSAQQFPDLHSELNLSSLELGDSALYFCASSVGTHYEQYFGPGTRLTVT.

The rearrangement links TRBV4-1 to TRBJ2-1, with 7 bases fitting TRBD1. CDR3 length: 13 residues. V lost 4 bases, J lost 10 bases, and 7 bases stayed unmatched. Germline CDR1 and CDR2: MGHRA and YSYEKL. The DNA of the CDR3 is TGCGCCAGCAGCCGTACAGGGGTGGGCGAGCAGTTCTTC. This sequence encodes CASSRTGVGEQFF.

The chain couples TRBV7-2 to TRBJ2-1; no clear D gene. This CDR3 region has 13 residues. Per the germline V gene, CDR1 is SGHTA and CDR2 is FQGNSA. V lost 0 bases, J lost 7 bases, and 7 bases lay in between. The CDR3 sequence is CASSLALKNEQFF. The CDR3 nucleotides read TGTGCCAGCAGCTTAGCTCTAAAGAATGAGCAGTTCTTC.

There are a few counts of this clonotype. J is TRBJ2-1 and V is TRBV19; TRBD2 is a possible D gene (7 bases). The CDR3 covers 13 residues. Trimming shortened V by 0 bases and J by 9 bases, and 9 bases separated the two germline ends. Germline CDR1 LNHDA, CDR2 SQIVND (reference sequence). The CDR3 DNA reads TGTGCCAGTAGTATAGAAGGGGGGGCTGAGCAGTTCTTC. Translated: CASSIEGGAEQFF.

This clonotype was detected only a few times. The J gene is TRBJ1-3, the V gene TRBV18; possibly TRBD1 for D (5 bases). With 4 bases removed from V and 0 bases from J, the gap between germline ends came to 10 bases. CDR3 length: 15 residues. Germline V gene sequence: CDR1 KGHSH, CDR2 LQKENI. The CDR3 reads CASSRDSNSGNTIYF. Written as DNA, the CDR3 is TGTGCCAGCTCACGAGACAGCAACTCTGGAAACACCATATATTTT.

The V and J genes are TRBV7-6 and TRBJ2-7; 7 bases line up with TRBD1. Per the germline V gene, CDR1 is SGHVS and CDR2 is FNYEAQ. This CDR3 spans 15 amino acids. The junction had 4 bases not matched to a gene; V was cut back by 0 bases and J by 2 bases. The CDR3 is CASSLADGTAYEQYF. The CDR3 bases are TGTGCCAGCAGCTTAGCAGACGGGACAGCCTACGAGCAGTACTTC.

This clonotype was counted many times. The CDR3 protein is CASSQETGPSYEQYF. CDR3 DNA: TGTGCCAGCAGTCAGGAGACGGGACCCTCCTACGAGCAGTACTTC. V and J are TRBV6-5 and TRBJ2-7; D tentatively reads TRBD1 or TRBD2 (5 bases each). V was cut by 5 bases and J by 0 bases, with 14 bases left in between. Germline V gene lookup returns CDR1 MNHEY and CDR2 SVGAGI. This CDR3 has 15 amino acids.

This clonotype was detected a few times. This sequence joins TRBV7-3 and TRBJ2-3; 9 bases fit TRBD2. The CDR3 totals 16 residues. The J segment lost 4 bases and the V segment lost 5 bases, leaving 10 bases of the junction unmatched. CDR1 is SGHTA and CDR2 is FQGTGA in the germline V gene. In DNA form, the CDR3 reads TGTGCCAGCAGCCCCGGGAGGCGGGGGGGCTCAGATACGCAGTATTTT. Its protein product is CASSPGRRGGSDTQYF.

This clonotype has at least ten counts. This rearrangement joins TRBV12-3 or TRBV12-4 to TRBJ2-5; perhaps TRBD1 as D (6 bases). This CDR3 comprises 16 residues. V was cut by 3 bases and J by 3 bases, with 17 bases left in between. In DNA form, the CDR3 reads TGTGCCAGCAGTTTTTCTAGCACAGGGTCGAAAGAGACCCAGTACTTC. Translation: CASSFSSTGSKETQYF.

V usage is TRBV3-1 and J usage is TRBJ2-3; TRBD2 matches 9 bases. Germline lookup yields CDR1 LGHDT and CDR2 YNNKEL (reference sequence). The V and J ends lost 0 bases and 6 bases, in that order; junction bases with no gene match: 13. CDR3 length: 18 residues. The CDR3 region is CASSQELTSGRPPDTQYF. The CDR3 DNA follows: TGTGCCAGCAGCCAAGAGCTGACAAGCGGGAGGCCCCCGGATACGCAGTATTTT.

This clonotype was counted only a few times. CDR3 nucleotide sequence: TGTGCCACGACCTTCGGGGCCAGCTTGTACGAGCAGTACTTC. It translates to CATTFGASLYEQYF. The genes are TRBV10-3 and TRBJ2-7, with D perhaps given as TRBD1 or TRBD2 (5 bases each). V was clipped by 10 bases and J by 4 bases, with 20 bases between them. CDR3 size: 14 residues. Germline values: CDR1 ENHRY, CDR2 SYGVKD.

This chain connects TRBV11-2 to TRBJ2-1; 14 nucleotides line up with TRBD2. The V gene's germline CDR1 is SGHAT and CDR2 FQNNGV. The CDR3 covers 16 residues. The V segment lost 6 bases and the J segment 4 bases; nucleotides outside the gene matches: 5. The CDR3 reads CASRLGLAGDYNEQFF. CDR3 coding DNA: TGTGCCAGCAGACTGGGACTAGCGGGAGATTACAATGAGCAGTTCTTC.

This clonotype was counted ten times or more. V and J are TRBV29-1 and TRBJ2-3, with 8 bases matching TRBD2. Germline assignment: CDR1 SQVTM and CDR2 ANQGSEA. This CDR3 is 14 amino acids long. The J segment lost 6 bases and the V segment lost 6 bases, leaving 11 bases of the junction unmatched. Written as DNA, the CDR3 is TGCAGCGTCGCCCCCCTAGCGGGTATCGATACGCAGTATTTT. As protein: CSVAPLAGIDTQYF.

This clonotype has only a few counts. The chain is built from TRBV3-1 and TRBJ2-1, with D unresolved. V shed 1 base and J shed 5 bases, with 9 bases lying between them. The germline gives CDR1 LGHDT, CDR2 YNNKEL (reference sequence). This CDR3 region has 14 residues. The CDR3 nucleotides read TGTGCCAGCAGCCAAGCCCGCCAGAACAATGAGCAGTTCTTC. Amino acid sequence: CASSQARQNNEQFF.

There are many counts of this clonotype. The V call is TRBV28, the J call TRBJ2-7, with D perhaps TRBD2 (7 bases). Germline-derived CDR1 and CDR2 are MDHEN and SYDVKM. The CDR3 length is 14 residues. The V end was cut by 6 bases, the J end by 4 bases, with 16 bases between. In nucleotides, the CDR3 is TGTGCCAGCAGCCTCGGGGGGCCGGGGTACGAGCAGTACTTC. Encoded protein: CASSLGGPGYEQYF.

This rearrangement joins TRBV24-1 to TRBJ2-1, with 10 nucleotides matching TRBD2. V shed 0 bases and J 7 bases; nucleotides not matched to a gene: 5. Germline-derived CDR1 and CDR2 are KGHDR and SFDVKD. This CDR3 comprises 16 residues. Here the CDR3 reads CATSDLIAGGRNEQFF. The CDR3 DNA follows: TGTGCCACCAGTGATTTGATAGCGGGAGGAAGGAATGAGCAGTTCTTC.

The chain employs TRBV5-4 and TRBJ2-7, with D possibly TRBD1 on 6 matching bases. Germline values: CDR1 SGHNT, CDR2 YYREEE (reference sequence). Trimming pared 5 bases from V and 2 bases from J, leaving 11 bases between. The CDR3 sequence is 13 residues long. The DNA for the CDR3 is TGTGCCAGCAGGATGGGACATACCTACGAGCAGTACTTC. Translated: CASRMGHTYEQYF.

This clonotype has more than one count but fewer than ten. CDR3: CASSIQGGTEAFF. CDR3 coding DNA: TGTGCCAGCTCAATACAGGGTGGAACTGAAGCTTTCTTT. The chain is built from TRBV18 and TRBJ1-1; tentative D call: TRBD1 (6 bases). The CDR3 loop spans 13 amino acids. Germline V gene sequence: CDR1 KGHSH, CDR2 LQKENI. The V gene lost 5 bases and the J gene lost 5 bases, with 12 bases spanning the gap. Together with reference TRBV18 and TRBJ1-1, the CDR3 gives the full variable domain: NAGVMQNPRHLVRRRGQEARLRCSPMKGHSHVYWYRQLPEEGLKFMVYLQKENIIDESGMPKERFSAEFPKEGPSILRIQQVVRGDSAAYFCASSIQGGTEAFFGQGTRLTVV.

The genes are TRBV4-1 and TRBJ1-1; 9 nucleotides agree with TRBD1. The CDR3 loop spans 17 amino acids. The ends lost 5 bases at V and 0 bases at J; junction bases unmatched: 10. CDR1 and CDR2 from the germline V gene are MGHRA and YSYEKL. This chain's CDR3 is CASSKPLTGGLNTEAFF. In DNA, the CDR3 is TGCGCCAGCAGCAAACCTCTCACAGGGGGCCTGAACACTGAAGCTTTCTTT.